One TCR beta chain is described in this entry. Antigen unknown. The data stem from a study of cytomegalovirus exposure and HLA in healthy donors. Study background: T cells numbering about 179 million yielded approximately 120 million unique TCR beta sequences in an earlier analysis. The study's findings and limits: TCR beta V- and J-gene trimming, according to a later analysis, was linked to a missense DCLRE1C variant.

Primers for the PCR totalled 60 Vbeta and 13 Jbeta. Sequencing was performed with immunoSEQ multiplex PCR; in TCRdb, only in-frame clones are kept and a portion is missing. The sample consists of approximately 130,000 clones, around 70% of them appearing once. This TCR came from a man aged 25 to 45 in good health and CMV-seronegative. The sequencing input was PBMCs.

The CDR3 DNA reads TGCAGCGTTGTGGCAGGGAACACTGAAGCTTTCTTT. It codes for CSVVAGNTEAFF. The rearrangement joins TRBV29-1 to TRBJ1-1; D gene ambiguous. The CDR3 has 12 residues. CDR1 and CDR2 (germline): SQVTM, ANQGSEA. V lost 4 bases to trimming and J lost 1 base, with 7 bases between them.